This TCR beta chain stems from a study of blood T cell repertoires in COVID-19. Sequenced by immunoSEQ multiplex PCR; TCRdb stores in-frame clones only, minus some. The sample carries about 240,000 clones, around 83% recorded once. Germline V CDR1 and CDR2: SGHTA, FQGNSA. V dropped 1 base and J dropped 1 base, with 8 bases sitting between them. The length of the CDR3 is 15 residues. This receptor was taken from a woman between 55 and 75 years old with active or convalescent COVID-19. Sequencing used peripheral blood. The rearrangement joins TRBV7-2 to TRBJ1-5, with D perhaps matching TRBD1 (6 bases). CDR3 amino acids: CASSLGRGSNQPQHF. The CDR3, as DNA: TGTGCCAGCAGCTTAGGCAGGGGAAGCAATCAGCCCCAGCATTTT.